One and the same sample provided the 20 T cell receptor beta chains below, sequenced in a study of HIV-infected children after antiretroviral therapy interruption. The TCR library was built from RNA with a 3' RACE protocol and unique molecular identifiers. TCRdb recomputed calls from the 3' RACE reads with MiXCR, one row per CDR3 protein. The repertoire holds just over 4,000 distinct CDR3 sequences, with under 5% as singletons. Treatment of the sample: PENTA 11 planned treatment interruption arm or continuous ART arm. The sample here was CD45RO+ CD8+ T cells from PBMCs, pooled from several time points, taken from a donor given antiretroviral therapy, either interrupted or continuous. Subset: memory CD8+ CD45RO+ CD45RA- T cells. These receptors originate from a pool of human donors with HIV.

This clonotype was found many times. The chain combines TRBV7-8 with TRBJ2-3; TRBD2 matches 11 bases. CDR3 size: 16 residues. V lost 3 bases and J lost 0; bases outside the gene matches: 2. Germline CDR1 is SGHVS and CDR2 is FQNEAQ. Here the CDR3 reads CASSLGLADSTDTQYF. Here the CDR3 DNA reads TGTGCCAGCAGCTTGGGACTAGCGGACAGCACAGATACGCAGTATTTT.

In this sample, this clonotype turned up many times. The J gene is TRBJ1-6, the V gene TRBV15; D possibly corresponds to TRBD1 (6 bases). V lost 0 bases and J 7 bases, leaving 16 bases between the germline ends. Germline CDR1 LNHNV, CDR2 YYDKDF (reference sequence). The CDR3 consists of 17 residues. The CDR3 nucleotides read TGTGCCACCAGCAGAGACAGGGGATCTGAATTGAATTCACCCCTCCACTTT. Translated: CATSRDRGSELNSPLHF.

This clonotype was seen only a few times. The genes are TRBV6-2 or TRBV6-3 and TRBJ2-7, with 7 bases identical to TRBD1. The CDR3 consists of 13 residues. CDR1 MNHEY and CDR2 SVGEGT come from the germline V gene. Trimming removed 4 bases from V and 2 bases from J; junction bases left unmatched: 2. For the CDR3, the DNA is TGTGCCAGCAGTTTCGACAGGGCCTACGAGCAGTACTTC. Its translation: CASSFDRAYEQYF.

This clonotype is medium-sized (0.01 to 0.1%) in the sample. The chain has TRBV23-1 and TRBJ2-1, with 9 nucleotides matching TRBD2. TRBV23-1 is filed as an ORF, its function uncertain. The CDR3 is 16 amino acids. Trimming removed 7 bases from V and 5 bases from J; junction bases left unmatched: 12. CDR3 region: CASTKRPPSGDNEQFF. CDR3 sequence (DNA): TGCGCCAGCACCAAAAGACCTCCTAGCGGGGACAATGAGCAGTTCTTC.

This clonotype showed up many times. The chain uses TRBV19 and TRBJ2-4; D may correspond to TRBD1 or TRBD2 (5 bases each). The germline V gene has CDR1 LNHDA and CDR2 SQIVND (reference sequence). The length of the CDR3 is 15 residues. V was pared by 3 bases and J by 0 bases, with 9 bases between. CDR3 amino acids: CASSIGTLAKNIQYF. As DNA, the CDR3 is TGTGCCAGTAGTATTGGGACGCTAGCCAAAAACATTCAGTACTTC. The variable domain in full, completed from reference TRBV19 and TRBJ2-4, reads DGGITQSPKYLFRKEGQNVTLSCEQNLNHDAMYWYRQDPGQGLRLIYYSQIVNDFQKGDIAEGYSVSREKKESFPLTVTSAQKNPTAFYLCASSIGTLAKNIQYFGAGTRLSVL.

In its sample, this clonotype is medium-sized. The chain joins TRBV7-9 to TRBJ1-3; D is uncertain. CDR1 is SEHNR and CDR2 is FQNEAQ in the germline V gene (reference sequence). Trimming took off 4 bases at V and 0 bases at J, with 10 bases between the two ends. The CDR3 has 15 residues. CDR3 protein: CASSSRPISGNTIYF. In DNA form, the CDR3 reads TGTGCCAGCAGCTCCCGACCGATCTCTGGAAACACCATATATTTT.

This clonotype showed up just a few times. This chain uses TRBV12-3 or TRBV12-4 with TRBJ2-7; no clear D. Trimming shortened V by 6 bases and J by 1 base, and 10 bases separated the two germline ends. This CDR3 spans 13 amino acids. The CDR3 sequence is CASRMDPSYEQYF. In DNA form, the CDR3 reads TGTGCCAGCAGGATGGACCCTTCCTACGAGCAGTACTTC.

The rearrangement joins TRBV20-1 to TRBJ2-7, with 7 bases fitting TRBD1. The junction had 12 bases not matched to a gene; V was cut back by 4 bases and J by 3 bases. The CDR3 has 15 residues. CDR1 is DFQATT, CDR2 SNEGSKA, per germline (reference sequence). CDR3 region: CSATPFDRESYEQYF. For the CDR3, the DNA is TGCAGTGCTACCCCCTTCGACAGGGAAAGCTACGAGCAGTACTTC.

At least ten counts were recorded for this clonotype. This chain joins TRBV29-1 and TRBJ2-5, with TRBD2 identical over 8 bases. The CDR3 runs to 15 residues. Trimming took 2 bases from V and 0 from J; bases not matched to a gene: 5. Germline V gene lookup returns CDR1 SQVTM and CDR2 ANQGSEA. The CDR3 DNA reads TGCAGCGTTGAACGACTAGCGCAGTACCAAGAGACCCAGTACTTC. It codes for CSVERLAQYQETQYF.

Many counts were recorded for this clonotype. This chain connects TRBV10-3 to TRBJ2-1, with D possibly called TRBD1 or TRBD2 (5 bases each). Germline CDR1 reads ENHRY; CDR2 reads SYGVKD. Trimming took off 5 bases at V and 7 bases at J, with 18 bases between the two ends. The CDR3 length is 15 residues. As DNA, the CDR3 is TGTGCCATCAGTTTTGGGGGACCAAGAGGGAATGAGCAGTTCTTC. It is translated as CAISFGGPRGNEQFF.

Comment on this clonotype: Given a much more abundant clone one base away, this may be a read error. The DNA of the CDR3 is TGCAGTGCTCCTGGGACAGGGGATTTCTACGAGCAGTTCTTC. This sequence encodes CSAPGTGDFYEQFF. V and J are TRBV20-1 and TRBJ2-1; 10 bases match TRBD1. This CDR3 region has 14 residues. V was clipped by 5 bases and J by 10 bases; unmatched bases: 11. The germline CDR1 and CDR2 sequences are DFQATT and SNEGSKA (reference sequence).

The table lists this clonotype with many counts. The rearrangement joins TRBV20-1 to TRBJ1-4, with a weak D call TRBD1 (6 bases). Between the trimmed V and J ends, which lost 0 bases and 8 bases, there was a span of 10 bases. CDR1 and CDR2 (germline): DFQATT, SNEGSKA (reference sequence). There are 13 residues in the CDR3. The CDR3 DNA follows: TGCAGTGCTAGAGACAGGGGTGGAGAAAAACTGTTTTTT. Translating gives CSARDRGGEKLFF.

This clonotype has a count of ten or more. V gene TRBV2 combines with J gene TRBJ1-2, with 9 bases fitting TRBD1. The CDR3 is 14 residues long. The junction had 4 bases not matched to a gene; V was cut back by 0 bases and J by 8 bases. Germline-derived CDR1 and CDR2 are SNHLY and FYNNEI. For the CDR3, the DNA is TGTGCCAGCAGTGAAGCCGGGACAGGGAAAGGCTACACCTTC. Its translation: CASSEAGTGKGYTF. Complete variable domain (other parts from reference TRBV2 and TRBJ1-2): EPEVTQTPSHQVTQMGQEVILRCVPISNHLYFYWYRQILGQKVEFLVSFYNNEISEKSEIFDDQFSVERPDGSNFTLKIRSTKLEDSAMYFCASSEAGTGKGYTFGSGTRLTVV.

Sample share makes this clonotype large (0.1 to 1%). The chain links TRBV20-1 to TRBJ1-6; 7 bases map to TRBD1. The CDR3 contains 15 residues. Germline CDR1 is DFQATT and CDR2 is SNEGSKA (reference sequence). The ends lost 6 bases at V and 7 bases at J; junction bases unmatched: 12. CDR3 region: CSAATETGMNSPLHF. CDR3 in DNA: TGCAGTGCCGCGACCGAGACAGGGATGAATTCACCCCTCCACTTT.

By share of the sample, this clonotype is medium-sized. The CDR3 reads CATSDYRDSTYNEQFF. CDR3 DNA: TGTGCCACCAGTGACTACCGGGACAGTACCTACAATGAGCAGTTCTTC. The V gene is TRBV24-1, the J gene TRBJ2-1, with 7 bases lining up with TRBD1. Looked up from germline, CDR1 is KGHDR and CDR2 is SFDVKD. The CDR3 contains 16 residues. J was trimmed by 2 bases and V by 4 bases; bases with no gene match: 7.

This chain connects TRBV30 to TRBJ1-1; a possible D gene is TRBD1 (5 bases). Per germline, CDR1 GTSNPN and CDR2 SVGIG (reference sequence). V dropped 2 bases and J dropped 0 bases, with 13 bases sitting between them. This CDR3 is 15 amino acids long. CDR3 bases: TGTGCCTGGAGTAGGGGCAGGAGTATGAACACTGAAGCTTTCTTT. Translation: CAWSRGRSMNTEAFF.

This clonotype was detected ten times or more. The chain is built from TRBV6-1 and TRBJ2-3, with 12 bases that match TRBD2. V lost 4 bases to trimming and J lost 5 bases; unmatched junction nucleotides: 7. The CDR3 sequence is 16 residues long. Germline V CDR1 and CDR2: MNHNS, SASEGT. For the CDR3, the DNA is TGTGCCAGCAGTGTACTAGCGGGAGGTTCTGAAGATACGCAGTATTTT. Translating gives CASSVLAGGSEDTQYF.

This clonotype was recorded many times. V gene TRBV20-1 combines with J gene TRBJ1-1; D unresolved. V lost 3 bases, J lost 3 bases, and 8 bases lay in between. Germline CDR1 and CDR2: DFQATT and SNEGSKA (reference sequence). The CDR3 has 12 amino acids. The CDR3 here is CSARERDTEAFF. The CDR3 coding sequence is TGCAGTGCTAGGGAAAGGGACACTGAAGCTTTCTTT.

This clonotype has at least ten counts. V and J are TRBV19 and TRBJ1-2, with unresolved D. With 7 bases removed from V and 0 bases from J, the gap between germline ends came to 15 bases. CDR3 length: 15 amino acids. Germline lookup yields CDR1 LNHDA and CDR2 SQIVND (reference sequence). The CDR3 DNA sequence: TGTGCCAGTAAAACTTTTTCCACCGCTAACTATGGCTACACCTTC. This codes for CASKTFSTANYGYTF.

By frequency in the sample, this clonotype is medium-sized. This chain connects TRBV3-1 to TRBJ2-7; 7 bases fit TRBD1. The CDR3 sequence is 15 residues long. V lost 0 bases to trimming and J lost 5 bases; unmatched junction nucleotides: 7. CDR1 is LGHDT, CDR2 YNNKEL, per germline (reference sequence). The CDR3 loop is CASSQDLGGADEQYF. The DNA for the CDR3 is TGTGCCAGCAGCCAAGATTTAGGGGGCGCCGACGAGCAGTACTTC.